The clone carrying this TCR beta chain was recorded a few times. Its antigen is unknown. It was through 5'RACE template switching that TCR cDNA was made, with a universal primer site and UMIs added. TCRdb fed the 5' RACE reads into MiXCR, producing one record per CDR3 protein. This sample has about 340,000 distinct CDR3 sequences, with about an eighth found just once. The data were taken from a study of T cells after yellow fever vaccination. Whole-study findings and limits: The study found a weaker secondary response that peaked faster, day 5 versus 15. Clones from primary vaccination mostly reappeared after the booster (roughly 95% CD4, around 90% CD8). There was a possibility that FACS-sorted repertoires contained abundant clonotypes contaminating from the bulk population.

The specimen comprised CD4+ T cells sorted from PBMCs, sampled 15 days after the yellow fever booster vaccination. The clonotype comes from a man aged 18 to 35 who received the YFV17D yellow fever vaccine.

CDR3 amino acids: CASNTPGGGGRYEQYF. The DNA for the CDR3 is TGTGCCAGCAACACCCCTGGGGGGGGCGGCCGATACGAGCAGTACTTC. The chain recombines TRBV7-9 with TRBJ2-7, with D tentatively TRBD2 (7 bases). Germline V gene sequence: CDR1 SEHNR, CDR2 FQNEAQ (reference sequence). Trimming removed 7 bases from V and 4 bases from J, with 23 bases in between. This CDR3 region has 16 residues.